The sequence of this T cell receptor (beta chain) was determined in a study of T cell repertoires in cytomegalovirus infection. Remarks on this clonotype: What it recognizes is unknown. This may be a read error: a much more frequent sequence differs by one nucleotide.

Germline CDR1 SGHAT, CDR2 FQNNGV. This CDR3 comprises 14 residues. Trimming left V 6 bases short and J 1 base short, with 12 bases between. In TCRdb, the reads were re-called with MiXCR into one record per CDR3 protein. The data contain 400,000 to 600,000 distinct CDR3 sequences, roughly 46% of them singletons. The sample consisted of cultured PBMCs, taken from culture after CMV antigen stimulation. This sequence was found in a human donor in good health (CMV status not recorded). Some clones in this sample may be carry-over from other donors' samples. This chain uses TRBV11-2 with TRBJ1-1; tentative D call: TRBD1 (5 bases). This chain's CDR3 is CASRTRQTNTEAFF. The DNA for the CDR3 is TGTGCCAGCAGGACGCGACAGACGAACACTGAAGCTTTCTTT.